This TCR beta chain was captured by sequencing in a study of breast tumors, draining lymph nodes, adjacent tissues. Breast cancer patients provided tissue from their axillary draining lymph nodes. This clonotype was observed at least ten times. TCRdb recomputed calls from the multiplex PCR reads with MiXCR, one row per CDR3 protein. Among under 300,000 distinct CDR3 sequences listed, roughly a third were seen once. Specimen: axillary lymph node tissue. The sequence came from a female donor with breast cancer. Some clones in this sample may be carry-over from other donors' samples.

The CDR3 bases are TGTGCCAGCAGCCCACGGACTAGCGGGACTTCCTACGAGCAGTACTTC. It codes for CASSPRTSGTSYEQYF. The rearrangement links TRBV7-8 to TRBJ2-7; 12 bases are shared with TRBD2. The V segment lost 5 bases and the J segment 1 base; nucleotides outside the gene matches: 6. The germline CDR1 and CDR2 sequences are SGHVS and FQNEAQ. This CDR3 is built from 16 residues.